This T cell receptor (beta chain) was obtained from a study of blood T cell repertoires in COVID-19. Across the whole study: T cells, B-cell-depleted T cells, or PBMCs provided the cDNA or gDNA that served as material.

As originally analysed: The authors estimated nucleated cell counts from reference gene primer amplification. Sequenced by immunoSEQ multiplex PCR; TCRdb stores in-frame clones only, minus some. That table gives V, J and clone size, and the DNA gave D and trimming. The sample consists of roughly 150,000 clones, 80% to 90% of them appearing once. Those enrolled in Seattle joined during active infection and were followed longitudinally afterward. CDR3 length: 13 amino acids. CDR1 and CDR2 (germline): SQVTM, ANQGSEA. V shed 7 bases, J shed 5 bases, and the junction held 10 bases outside the gene matches.

V usage is TRBV29-1 and J usage is TRBJ2-5; 7 bases match TRBD1. Sequenced material: peripheral blood. This clonotype was obtained from a woman in her sixties or seventies with COVID-19, enrolled during active disease. The CDR3 here is CSGATGVGETQYF. For the CDR3, the DNA is TGCAGCGGCGCTACAGGGGTTGGGGAGACCCAGTACTTC.